This T cell receptor beta chain emerged from a study of identical twins. The germline V gene has CDR1 SGHAT and CDR2 FQDESV (reference sequence). The CDR3 runs 18 residues. Germline trimming cut 2 bases from V and 1 base from J; bases unmatched to any gene: 13. TCRdb processed the 5' RACE reads anew with MiXCR; each CDR3 protein has one entry. In the table there are fewer than 500,000 distinct CDR3 sequences, 24% of which are singletons. This clonotype came up a few times. Another study also made use of these data, one on T cells expressing NK-cell markers. This second report adds: All TCR beta repertoires analysed originated from sorted CD3+CD56+NKG2C+, CD3+CD56+NKG2C- and CD3+CD56-NKG2C+ T cells. The share of CD8+ T cells held by dominant NKG2C+ clonotypes was about 1.0-7.5% in 5 or 6 donors.

The V and J genes are TRBV11-1 and TRBJ1-2; 7 bases line up with TRBD1. The sample consisted of CD4+ T cells sorted from blood. The receptor was isolated from a young woman in good health. The CDR3 loop reads CASSLLGRRGRNNYGYTF. For the CDR3, the DNA is TGTGCCAGCAGCTTACTTGGTCGAAGGGGGCGAAATAACTATGGCTACACCTTC.